This T cell receptor beta chain was recorded in a study of control samples from healthy donors and cancer patients (dated by TCRdb to between 2020 and 2021). Note on this clone: There is no known antigen for this receptor. The record has no base qualities; no much larger clone is one base away.

The CDR3, from cysteine to phenylalanine, totals 14 residues. This entry keeps only the CDR3 DNA: 42 bases, framed from base 1. The germline V gene (reference sequence) supplies CDR1 LNHNV and CDR2 YYDKDF. V gives up 5 bases and J gives up 0 bases, and the segment between their germline ends measures 10 bases. The library was built by means of the immunoSEQ multiplex PCR assay. Not all clones reach the TCRdb copy of this immuneACCESS table, which keeps in-frame sequences only. Checked studies attribute under half of the gap to unresolved V genes and leave the rest unexplained. The sample records under 450,000 clones, 75% to 95% of which are singletons. The top ten constitute over 5.5% of the sample.

Sequences were obtained from PBMCs. The clonotype originates from a man aged 35 to 55 with head and neck cancer. Recombination joined TRBV15 with TRBJ2-5, with no confidently assigned D gene. The CDR3 protein: CATSPTVYQETQYF. The DNA is TGTGCCACCAGCCCTACAGTGTACCAAGAGACCCAGTACTTC.